This T cell receptor beta chain was found in a study of T cells in Graves' hyperthyroidism and ophthalmopathy. Regarding the study as a whole: In validation, the model predicted ophthalmopathy. These predictions came a median approximately 5.9 months before onset.

From RNA transcripts, TCR beta CDR3 regions were amplified. With the HTBI primer set, the TCR CDR3 went through a first round of RT-PCR. TCRdb independently ran MiXCR on the multiplex PCR reads; one entry per CDR3 protein. This table holds under 750,000 distinct CDR3 sequences, roughly a sixth found once. This clonotype was counted ten times or more. Its antigen is not identified. Germline V gives CDR1 DFQATT, CDR2 SNEGSKA (reference sequence). V lost 0 bases, J lost 4 bases, and 10 bases lay in between. This CDR3 has 14 residues. Uncontrolled infection, other autoimmune disease, pregnancy or lactation barred patients from enrollment. The study based diagnoses on clinical symptoms, serum thyroxine and TRAb, thyroid ultrasound and orbital computed tomography. Using more than 7.5 ml of fresh peripheral blood, PBMCs were prepared.

This TCR derives from a woman aged 45-65 years with Graves' hyperthyroidism that later progressed to Graves' ophthalmopathy. The specimen was blood. V gene TRBV20-1 combines with J gene TRBJ2-1; the D call may be TRBD1 or TRBD2 (5 bases each). This CDR3 is CSARERDQYNEQFF. The CDR3 DNA reads as TGCAGTGCTAGAGAGAGGGACCAGTACAATGAGCAGTTCTTC.